A selection of T cell receptor beta chains follows, all from one sample in a study of T cell responses to AZD1222 COVID-19 vaccine. Only in-frame clones appear in the TCRdb table, and some are missing; sequencing was by immunoSEQ multiplex PCR. This sample carries about 150,000 clones, roughly 90% of them seen once, and the ten largest clones take about 5.5%. Sequencing was performed on peripheral blood, taken on day 0 of MenACWY control vaccination. These receptors were taken from an adult in good health. CDR3s leave out the opening cysteine and the closing phenylalanine or tryptophan.

j_gene | v_gene | CDR3aa
TRBJ1-1 | TRBV4-3 | ASSQDLDRVRI
TRBJ1-4 | TRBV6-5 | ASSYSGTNEKLF
TRBJ2-5 | TRBV29-1 | SVGPGQGETQY
TRBJ2-3 | TRBV13 | ASSAQGEKSGDTQY
TRBJ2-1 | TRBV6-6 | ASSRRGEQF
TRBJ2-3 | TRBV3-1/TRBV3-2 | ASSQETSGRARTDTQY
TRBJ1-2 | TRBV6-2/TRBV6-3 | ASSYTRVPGRYGYT
TRBJ1-4 | TRBV7-9 | ASSIPGLNEKLF
TRBJ2-5 | TRBV28 | ASSEAGTTQETQY
TRBJ2-2 | TRBV12-5 | ASGLQQRTSGRATTGELF
TRBJ1-5 | TRBV27 | ASSFQGGNQPQH
TRBJ1-5 | TRBV4-1 | ASSQESDQPQH
TRBJ1-5 | TRBV21-1 | ASTSTGIYSNQPQH
TRBJ2-7 | TRBV30 | AWGFGTVAEQY
TRBJ1-2 | TRBV6-4 | ASSAGEKTGSNNYGYT
TRBJ1-4 | TRBV5-4 | ASSLGSAGPGNEKLF
TRBJ1-1 | TRBV6-1 | ASSDQTGGHTEAF
TRBJ1-1 | TRBV19 | ASSDWGRGNTEAF
TRBJ2-1 | TRBV6-6 | ASSYSTEQF
TRBJ1-5 | TRBV6-2/TRBV6-3 | ASSPGTGGFQPQH
TRBJ1-1 | TRBV14 | ASSRSAGGEAF
TRBJ1-1 | TRBV18 | ASSPTGQNTEAF
TRBJ1-3 | TRBV3-1/TRBV3-2 | ASSRQRTVSGNTIY
TRBJ2-3 | TRBV6-6 | ASSLGTSGRRDTQY
TRBJ1-1 | TRBV28 | ASSPPRRGAMNTEAF
TRBJ2-1 | TRBV13 | ASSQRVQRNEQF
TRBJ2-1 | TRBV9 | ASSAWGRGRSYNEQF
TRBJ2-7 | TRBV18 | ASSPLGRGNEQY